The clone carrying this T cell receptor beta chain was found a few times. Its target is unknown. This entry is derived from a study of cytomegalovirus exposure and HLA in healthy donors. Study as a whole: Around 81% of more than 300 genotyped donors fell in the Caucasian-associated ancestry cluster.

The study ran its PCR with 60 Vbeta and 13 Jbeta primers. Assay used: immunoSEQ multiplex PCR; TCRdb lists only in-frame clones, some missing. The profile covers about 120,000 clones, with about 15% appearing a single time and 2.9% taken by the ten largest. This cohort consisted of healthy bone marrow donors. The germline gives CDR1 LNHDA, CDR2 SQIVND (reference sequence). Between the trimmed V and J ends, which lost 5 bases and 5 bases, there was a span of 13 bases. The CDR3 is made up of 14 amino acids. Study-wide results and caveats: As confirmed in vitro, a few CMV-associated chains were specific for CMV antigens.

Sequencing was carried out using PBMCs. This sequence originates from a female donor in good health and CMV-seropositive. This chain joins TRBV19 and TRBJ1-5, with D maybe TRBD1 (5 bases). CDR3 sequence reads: CASSAPQGYQPQHF. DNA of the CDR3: TGTGCCAGTAGTGCCCCGCAGGGTTATCAGCCCCAGCATTTT.